Shown below are 27 T cell receptor beta chains from a single sample sequenced in a study of blood T cell repertoires in COVID-19. The data were produced by immunoSEQ multiplex PCR, yet TCRdb's version contains in-frame clones alone and is incomplete. The data show 210,000 or so clones, around 89% seen once. The sequencing input was peripheral blood. Every receptor here comes from a young man with COVID-19, enrolled during active disease.

This clone was observed a few times. This chain links TRBV12-3 or TRBV12-4 with TRBJ1-5; no clear D. V was shortened by 3 bases and J by 3 bases, with 6 bases between the two germline ends. The CDR3 is 13 amino acids. The CDR3 DNA sequence: TGTGCCAGCAGTTTTCCGTACAATCAGCCCCAGCATTTT. It specifies CASSFPYNQPQHF.

The rearrangement links TRBV13 to TRBJ2-5, with 10 bases aligning to TRBD2. The V segment lost 8 bases and the J segment 5 bases; nucleotides outside the gene matches: 8. The CDR3 totals 14 residues. CDR1 is PRHDT, CDR2 FYEKMQ, per germline (reference sequence). The CDR3, as DNA: TGTGCCAGCTCCCGGACTAGCGGCGGGGAGACCCAGTACTTC. It translates to CASSRTSGGETQYF.

This clone appeared a single time. The chain employs TRBV4-2 and TRBJ1-6, with D unclear. Germline CDR1 reads LGHNA; CDR2 reads YNFKEQ. The CDR3 covers 13 residues. The germline V and J ends were trimmed by 6 bases and 8 bases, with 11 bases remaining between them. The CDR3 is CASRPTLDSPLHF. The CDR3 coding sequence is TGTGCCAGCAGACCTACGTTGGATTCACCCCTCCACTTT.

V gene TRBV14 combines with J gene TRBJ1-1, with D unresolved. CDR3 length: 13 residues. The germline gives CDR1 SGHDN, CDR2 FVKESK. Trimming pared 3 bases from V and 1 base from J, leaving 6 bases between. The CDR3 spells CASSHPGNTEAFF. DNA for the CDR3: TGTGCCAGCAGCCATCCGGGGAACACTGAAGCTTTCTTT.

The V gene is TRBV4-2, the J gene TRBJ2-1; 7 positions match TRBD2. V lost 0 bases, J lost 10 bases, and 15 bases stayed unmatched. The CDR3 contains 17 residues. Germline values: CDR1 LGHNA, CDR2 YNFKEQ. The CDR3 protein is CASSQDAGALTIGEQFF. The CDR3 nucleotides read TGTGCCAGCAGCCAAGATGCGGGAGCCCTCACAATAGGGGAGCAGTTCTTC.

The chain links TRBV12-3 or TRBV12-4 to TRBJ1-3; the D is unclear. Trimming took off 4 bases at V and 4 bases at J, with 2 bases between the two ends. The CDR3 contains 11 residues. CDR3 residues: CASSSGNTIYF. The CDR3 DNA reads TGTGCCAGCAGTTCAGGAAACACCATATATTTT.

The chain joins TRBV6-4 to TRBJ1-5, with no clear D. V was shortened by 0 bases and J by 1 base, with 7 bases between the two germline ends. The CDR3 contains 15 residues. Per the germline V gene, CDR1 is MRHNA and CDR2 is SNTAGT. CDR3 DNA sequence: TGTGCCAGCAGTGACTCCGCGGGGAGCAATCAGCCCCAGCATTTT. Amino acid sequence: CASSDSAGSNQPQHF.

The CDR3 is CASSLEGVPGNTIYF. CDR3 DNA sequence: TGTGCCAGCAGCTTAGAGGGAGTGCCTGGAAACACCATATATTTT. The genes are TRBV7-2 and TRBJ1-3; D call uncertain. The V end was cut by 1 base, the J end by 2 bases, with 9 bases between. CDR1 is SGHTA, CDR2 FQGNSA, per germline. There are 15 residues in the CDR3.

V and J are TRBV9 and TRBJ2-1; D is unclear. Germline values: CDR1 SGDLS, CDR2 YYNGEE. The CDR3 has 13 residues. The ends were cut back, 1 base at V and 3 bases at J, with 5 bases in the middle. The CDR3 region is CASSVTIYNEQFF. Here the CDR3 DNA reads TGTGCCAGCAGCGTAACTATCTACAATGAGCAGTTCTTC.

The chain couples TRBV5-4 to TRBJ1-2; the D is unclear. The CDR3 sequence is 15 residues long. V lost 4 bases and J 6 bases, leaving 19 bases between the germline ends. Germline values: CDR1 SGHNT, CDR2 YYREEE (reference sequence). CDR3 in amino acids: CASSGLGRTRDGYTF. DNA for the CDR3: TGTGCCAGCAGCGGACTCGGACGGACTCGGGATGGCTACACCTTC. Full variable domain (missing parts from reference TRBV5-4 and TRBJ1-2): ETGVTQSPTHLIKTRGQQVTLRCSSQSGHNTVSWYQQALGQGPQFIFQYYREEENGRGNFPPRFSGLQFPNYSSELNVNALELDDSALYLCASSGLGRTRDGYTFGSGTRLTVV.

The chain is built from TRBV6-5 and TRBJ2-7, with 9 bases matching TRBD1. V lost 7 bases to trimming and J lost 2 bases; unmatched junction nucleotides: 9. Germline V gene lookup returns CDR1 MNHEY and CDR2 SVGAGI. The CDR3 covers 15 residues. CDR3 bases: TGTGCCAGCAAAAAGGGGGACAGGGTCCCCTACGAGCAGTACTTC. This codes for CASKKGDRVPYEQYF.

The V gene is TRBV5-4, the J gene TRBJ2-7; 8 bases match TRBD2. The CDR3 extends over 14 amino acids. Germline-derived CDR1 and CDR2 are SGHNT and YYREEE (reference sequence). V was clipped by 2 bases and J by 9 bases; unmatched bases: 10. This CDR3 is CASSLLREGPAQYF. DNA of the CDR3: TGTGCCAGCAGCTTACTACGGGAGGGCCCCGCGCAGTACTTC. Based on the CDR3 plus reference TRBV5-4 and TRBJ2-7, the full variable domain is ETGVTQSPTHLIKTRGQQVTLRCSSQSGHNTVSWYQQALGQGPQFIFQYYREEENGRGNFPPRFSGLQFPNYSSELNVNALELDDSALYLCASSLLREGPAQYFGPGTRLTVT.

The chain carries TRBV9 and TRBJ1-1, with D perhaps matching TRBD1 (5 bases). The CDR3 consists of 13 residues. Trimming left V 4 bases short and J 3 bases short, with 10 bases between. Germline V gene sequence: CDR1 SGDLS, CDR2 YYNGEE. CDR3: CASSLIGDTEAFF. The CDR3 DNA follows: TGTGCCAGCAGCTTAATAGGGGACACTGAAGCTTTCTTT.

The chain is built from TRBV15 and TRBJ2-5; perhaps TRBD2 as D (7 bases). The V end lost 2 bases, the J end lost 4 bases, and 26 bases lay between the germline ends. Germline lookup yields CDR1 LNHNV and CDR2 YYDKDF (reference sequence). This CDR3 has 19 amino acids. The CDR3 spells CATSRSRARGALPGETQYF. As DNA, the CDR3 is TGTGCCACCAGCAGATCCCGTGCCCGGGGGGCCCTCCCGGGAGAGACCCAGTACTTC. Complete variable domain (other parts from reference TRBV15 and TRBJ2-5): DAMVIQNPRYQVTQFGKPVTLSCSQTLNHNVMYWYQQKSSQAPKLLFHYYDKDFNNEADTPDNFQSRRPNTSFCFLDIRSPGLGDTAMYLCATSRSRARGALPGETQYFGPGTRLLVL.

The V and J genes are TRBV14 and TRBJ1-5; TRBD1 is a possible D gene (5 bases). Trimming stripped 0 bases from V and 0 bases from J, with 9 bases between. The CDR3 covers 16 residues. CDR1 and CDR2 from the germline V gene are SGHDN and FVKESK. CDR3 protein: CASSQEGDYSNQPQHF. CDR3 nucleotides: TGTGCCAGCAGCCAAGAAGGGGATTATAGCAATCAGCCCCAGCATTTT.

The J gene is TRBJ2-7, the V gene TRBV14, with D perhaps matching TRBD1 (6 bases). Germline CDR1 reads SGHDN; CDR2 reads FVKESK. The CDR3 extends over 16 amino acids. V was trimmed by 5 bases and J by 5 bases, leaving 22 bases between them. The CDR3 DNA reads TGTGCCAGCAGCTCAAATTCCGGGACACCGCCAAACGAGCAGTACTTC. Protein sequence: CASSSNSGTPPNEQYF.

The chain joins TRBV24-1 to TRBJ2-7; 7 bases are shared with TRBD1. This CDR3 comprises 16 residues. After removal of 3 bases from V and 3 bases from J, the junction contained 10 bases not matched to a gene. From germline, CDR1 is KGHDR and CDR2 SFDVKD. CDR3 residues: CATSDHNRGTYYEQYF. The CDR3 DNA sequence: TGTGCCACCAGTGATCATAACAGGGGCACCTACTACGAGCAGTACTTC.

The V call is TRBV18, the J call TRBJ2-7, with D unresolved. This CDR3 is built from 16 residues. V lost 3 bases and J lost 1, with 16 bases in between. From germline, CDR1 is KGHSH and CDR2 LQKENI. The CDR3 DNA follows: TGTGCCAGCTCACCGGTAGCAAAAATTTTATCCTACGAGCAGTACTTC. This codes for CASSPVAKILSYEQYF.

The chain has TRBV7-2 and TRBJ1-5, with TRBD1 matching over 10 bases. This CDR3 contains 14 residues. J lost 5 bases, V lost 6 bases, and 4 bases had no gene match. From germline, CDR1 is SGHTA and CDR2 FQGNSA. This CDR3 is CASRTGGADQPQHF. The CDR3 DNA is TGTGCCAGCAGGACAGGGGGCGCGGATCAGCCCCAGCATTTT.

The rearrangement uses TRBV5-6 and TRBJ1-1; 8 bases are shared with TRBD1. Per germline, CDR1 SGHDT and CDR2 YYEEEE. This CDR3 comprises 16 residues. Unmatched junction bases numbered 13, after V lost 5 bases and J lost 4 bases. CDR3 sequence: CASSPDRASRGTEAFF. In DNA form, the CDR3 reads TGTGCCAGCAGTCCGGACAGGGCGTCGAGGGGCACTGAAGCTTTCTTT. Together with reference TRBV5-6 and TRBJ1-1, the CDR3 gives the full variable domain: DAGVTQSPTHLIKTRGQQVTLRCSPKSGHDTVSWYQQALGQGPQFIFQYYEEEERQRGNFPDRFSGHQFPNYSSELNVNALLLGDSALYLCASSPDRASRGTEAFFGQGTRLTVV.

The rearrangement uses TRBV6-5 and TRBJ2-7; possibly TRBD2 for D (5 bases). V lost 6 bases and J 0 bases, leaving 12 bases between the germline ends. The V gene's germline CDR1 is MNHEY and CDR2 SVGAGI. This CDR3 is 14 amino acids long. CDR3 coding DNA: TGTGCCAGCAGGGCGCCGGGGTCCTCCTACGAGCAGTACTTC. It specifies CASRAPGSSYEQYF.

The rearrangement uses TRBV10-3 and TRBJ1-5; no reliable D call. The V end was cut by 6 bases, the J end by 4 bases, with 7 bases between. Germline assignment: CDR1 ENHRY and CDR2 SYGVKD. The CDR3 length is 12 residues. CDR3 amino acids: CAISANNQPQHF. The CDR3 DNA is TGTGCCATCAGCGCGAATAATCAGCCCCAGCATTTT.

This chain uses TRBV28 with TRBJ1-2; D remains unclear. The germline V gene has CDR1 MDHEN and CDR2 SYDVKM. Trimming took off 5 bases at V and 1 base at J, with 5 bases between the two ends. This CDR3 has 12 amino acids. The CDR3 loop reads CASSKYNYGYTF. CDR3 nucleotides: TGTGCCAGCAGTAAATATAACTATGGCTACACCTTC.

This chain connects TRBV3-1 (or the pseudogene TRBV3-2) to TRBJ1-2, with a tentative D call TRBD1 (6 bases). Trimming removed 3 bases at V and 2 bases at J, with 13 bases between. The V gene's germline CDR1 is LGHDT and CDR2 YNNKEL (reference sequence). The CDR3 is 15 residues long. The CDR3 DNA is TGTGCCAGCAGCCAGAACTACAGGGCCAACTATGGCTACACCTTC. It encodes CASSQNYRANYGYTF.

This chain joins TRBV16 and TRBJ1-2, with 7 nucleotides matching TRBD1. J lost 4 bases, V lost 0 bases, and 8 bases had no gene match. The CDR3 length is 16 residues. CDR1 and CDR2 from the germline V gene are KGHSY and FQNENV. CDR3 amino acids: CASSQSPQGDLYGYTF. CDR3 coding DNA: TGTGCCAGCAGCCAATCGCCCCAGGGGGATCTCTATGGCTACACCTTC.

V usage is TRBV27 and J usage is TRBJ2-7; TRBD1 is a possible D gene (5 bases). The germline V gene encodes CDR1 MNHEY and CDR2 SMNVEV (reference sequence). Between the trimmed V and J ends, which lost 2 bases and 4 bases, there was a span of 12 bases. The length of the CDR3 is 14 residues. The CDR3 DNA reads as TGTGCCAGCAGTTTAGGTCTGGACATTTACGAGCAGTACTTC. Translated, it gives CASSLGLDIYEQYF.

The rearrangement uses TRBV28 and TRBJ2-7, with a weak D call TRBD2 (6 bases). CDR1 is MDHEN, CDR2 SYDVKM, per germline. Trimming removed 4 bases at V and 1 base at J, with 11 bases between. The CDR3 loop spans 14 amino acids. Written as DNA, the CDR3 is TGTGCCAGCAGTTCTAGCGACCGTTCCTACGAGCAGTACTTC. Translating gives CASSSSDRSYEQYF.